This T cell receptor (beta chain) was sequenced during a study of T cell responses to AZD1222 COVID-19 vaccine. The CDR3 runs 15 residues. Germline V lookup: CDR1 MDHEN, CDR2 SYDVKM. J lost 5 bases, V lost 4 bases, and 7 bases had no gene match. Here immunoSEQ multiplex PCR was the method, and the copy in TCRdb shows in-frame clones only, minus some. The sample holds about 160,000 clones, around 94% seen once. Study outcomes and limitations: A rise in Spike-specific TCR breadth and depth followed two AZD1222 doses.

This clone was seen once. Its antigen remains unidentified. V is TRBV28 and J is TRBJ1-5; the match to TRBD1 covers 8 bases. The clonotype originates from an adult who received the AZD1222 COVID-19 vaccine. The sequencing here drew on peripheral blood, taken 28 days after the second AZD1222 dose. For the CDR3, the DNA is TGTGCCAGCAGTTCAAACAGGGGGGAGGATCAGCCCCAGCATTTT. Translation gives CASSSNRGEDQPQHF.